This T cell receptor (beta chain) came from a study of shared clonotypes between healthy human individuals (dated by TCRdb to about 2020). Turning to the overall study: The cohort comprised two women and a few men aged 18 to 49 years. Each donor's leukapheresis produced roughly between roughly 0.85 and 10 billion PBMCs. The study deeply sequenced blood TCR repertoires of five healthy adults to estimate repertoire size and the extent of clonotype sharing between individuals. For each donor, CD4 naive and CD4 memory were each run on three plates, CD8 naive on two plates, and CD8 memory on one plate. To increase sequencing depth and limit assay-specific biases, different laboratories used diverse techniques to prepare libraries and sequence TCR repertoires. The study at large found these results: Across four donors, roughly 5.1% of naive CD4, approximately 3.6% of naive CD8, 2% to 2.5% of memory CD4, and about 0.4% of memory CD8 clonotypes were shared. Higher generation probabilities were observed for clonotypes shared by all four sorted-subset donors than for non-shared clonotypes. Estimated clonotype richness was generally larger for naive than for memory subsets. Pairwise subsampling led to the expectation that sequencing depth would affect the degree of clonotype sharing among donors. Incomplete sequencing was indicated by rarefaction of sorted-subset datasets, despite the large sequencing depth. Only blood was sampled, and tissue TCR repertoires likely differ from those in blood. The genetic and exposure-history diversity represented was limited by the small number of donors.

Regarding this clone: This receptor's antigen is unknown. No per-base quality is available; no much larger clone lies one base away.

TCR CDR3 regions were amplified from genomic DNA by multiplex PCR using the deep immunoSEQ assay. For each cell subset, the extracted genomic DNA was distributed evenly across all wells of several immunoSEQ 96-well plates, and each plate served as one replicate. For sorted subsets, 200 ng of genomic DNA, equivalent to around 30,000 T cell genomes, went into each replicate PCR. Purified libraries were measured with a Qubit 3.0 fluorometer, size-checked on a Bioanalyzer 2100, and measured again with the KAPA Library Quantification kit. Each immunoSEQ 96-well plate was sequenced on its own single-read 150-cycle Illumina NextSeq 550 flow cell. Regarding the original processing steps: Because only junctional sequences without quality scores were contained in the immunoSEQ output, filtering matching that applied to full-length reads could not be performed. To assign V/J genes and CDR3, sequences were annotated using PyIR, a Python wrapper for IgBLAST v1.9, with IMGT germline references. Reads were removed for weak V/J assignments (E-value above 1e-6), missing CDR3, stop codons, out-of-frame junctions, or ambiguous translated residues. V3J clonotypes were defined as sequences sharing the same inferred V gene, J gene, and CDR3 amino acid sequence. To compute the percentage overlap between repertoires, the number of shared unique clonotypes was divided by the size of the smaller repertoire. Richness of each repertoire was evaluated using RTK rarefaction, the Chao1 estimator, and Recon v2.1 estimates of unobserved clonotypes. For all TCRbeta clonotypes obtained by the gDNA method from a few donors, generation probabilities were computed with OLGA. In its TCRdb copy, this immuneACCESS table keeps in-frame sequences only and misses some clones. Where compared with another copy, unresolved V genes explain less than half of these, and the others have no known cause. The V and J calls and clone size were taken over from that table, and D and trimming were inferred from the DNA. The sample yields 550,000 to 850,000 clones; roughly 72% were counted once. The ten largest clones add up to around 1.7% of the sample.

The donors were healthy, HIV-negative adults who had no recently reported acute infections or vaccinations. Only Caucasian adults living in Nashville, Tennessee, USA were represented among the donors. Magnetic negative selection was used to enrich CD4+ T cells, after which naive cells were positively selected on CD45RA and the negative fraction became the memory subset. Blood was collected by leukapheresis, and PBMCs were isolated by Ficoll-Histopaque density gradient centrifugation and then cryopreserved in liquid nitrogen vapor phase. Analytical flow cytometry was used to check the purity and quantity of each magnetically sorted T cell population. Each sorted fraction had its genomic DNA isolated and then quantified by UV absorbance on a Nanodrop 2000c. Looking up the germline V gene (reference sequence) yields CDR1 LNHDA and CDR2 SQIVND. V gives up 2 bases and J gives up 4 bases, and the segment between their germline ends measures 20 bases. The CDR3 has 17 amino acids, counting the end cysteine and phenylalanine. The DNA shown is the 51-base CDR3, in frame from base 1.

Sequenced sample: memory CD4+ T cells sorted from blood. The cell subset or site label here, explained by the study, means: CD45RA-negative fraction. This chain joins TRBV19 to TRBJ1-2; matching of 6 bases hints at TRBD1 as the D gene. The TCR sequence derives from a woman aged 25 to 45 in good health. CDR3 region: CASSIKWTARILYGYTF. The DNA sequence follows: TGTGCCAGTAGTATAAAATGGACAGCTAGGATCCTCTATGGCTACACCTTC.